A single T cell receptor (beta chain) is shown here with its context. This CDR3 has 17 residues. V shed 6 bases and J 5 bases; nucleotides not matched to a gene: 9. TCRdb re-called the RT-PCR reads through MiXCR, storing one row per CDR3 protein. This table has about 680,000 distinct CDR3 sequences, 13% to 15% appearing once. The chain links TRBV12-3 or TRBV12-4 to TRBJ2-1; 14 bases map to TRBD2. Sequencing was done on a sample of memory CD4+ T cells from blood. The clonotype comes from a female donor in good health, serving as a healthy control. The CDR3, as DNA: TGTGCCAGCAGCCCAGGGACTAGCGGGAGTGTGAACAATGAGCAGTTCTTC. It is translated as CASSPGTSGSVNNEQFF.